What follows describes a single T cell receptor beta chain. The data stem from a study of blood T cell repertoires in COVID-19. For the study at large: COVID-19 samples, acute and convalescent, were from the United States, Italy and Spain. PBMCs, B-cell-depleted T cells, or T cells were the source of the cDNA or gDNA that made up the material.

Study processing details: Amplification of reference gene primers provided the estimated nucleated cell counts. Only in-frame clones appear in the TCRdb table, and some are missing; sequencing was by immunoSEQ multiplex PCR. V and J calls and clone size are those listed in that table; D and trimming were worked out from the DNA. The data show roughly 100,000 clones, around 90% seen once. Germline assignment: CDR1 LNHDA and CDR2 SQIVND (reference sequence). Trimming removed 3 bases at V and 2 bases at J, with 9 bases between. This CDR3 region has 14 residues. The source is a human donor in a cohort sampled during active COVID-19. Sequenced material: peripheral blood. The chain couples TRBV19 to TRBJ2-3; TRBD2 is a possible D gene (6 bases). The CDR3 protein is CASSMGGDTDTQYF. CDR3 sequence (DNA): TGTGCCAGTAGTATGGGAGGAGACACAGATACGCAGTATTTT.